This T cell receptor beta chain was identified in a study of T cell clones after liver transplantation. About the study: A pre-transplant mixed lymphocyte reaction with TCRbeta sequencing defined graft-donor-reactive clones followed in post-transplant blood.

Profiling relied on immunoSEQ multiplex PCR, and the TCRdb table lists in-frame clones only, not all of them. This table holds around 26,000 clones, 55% to 75% found once. Sample: CD4+ T cells from blood, taken before liver transplant. This TCR was sampled from a human donor who received a liver transplant.

The CDR3 is CASSLLTAPYEQYF. Written as DNA, the CDR3 is TGCGCCAGCAGCTTGCTGACAGCTCCCTACGAGCAGTACTTC. The genes are TRBV5-1 and TRBJ2-7, with a weak D call TRBD1 (5 bases). V lost 1 base, J lost 2 bases, and 10 bases lay in between. CDR1 and CDR2 from the germline V gene are SGHRS and YFSETQ. The CDR3 sequence is 14 residues long.